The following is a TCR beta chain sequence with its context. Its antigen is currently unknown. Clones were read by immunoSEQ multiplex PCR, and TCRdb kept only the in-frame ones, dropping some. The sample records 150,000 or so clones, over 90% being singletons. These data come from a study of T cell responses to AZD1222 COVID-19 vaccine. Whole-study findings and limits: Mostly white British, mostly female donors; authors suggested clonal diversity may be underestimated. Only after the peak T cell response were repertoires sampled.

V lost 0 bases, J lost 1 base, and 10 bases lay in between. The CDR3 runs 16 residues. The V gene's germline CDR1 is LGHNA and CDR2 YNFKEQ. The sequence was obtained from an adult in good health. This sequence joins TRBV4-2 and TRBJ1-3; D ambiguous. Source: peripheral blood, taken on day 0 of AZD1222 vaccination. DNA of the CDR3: TGTGCCAGCAGCCAAGATTTAAGGGCTTCTGGAAACACCATATATTTT. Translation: CASSQDLRASGNTIYF.